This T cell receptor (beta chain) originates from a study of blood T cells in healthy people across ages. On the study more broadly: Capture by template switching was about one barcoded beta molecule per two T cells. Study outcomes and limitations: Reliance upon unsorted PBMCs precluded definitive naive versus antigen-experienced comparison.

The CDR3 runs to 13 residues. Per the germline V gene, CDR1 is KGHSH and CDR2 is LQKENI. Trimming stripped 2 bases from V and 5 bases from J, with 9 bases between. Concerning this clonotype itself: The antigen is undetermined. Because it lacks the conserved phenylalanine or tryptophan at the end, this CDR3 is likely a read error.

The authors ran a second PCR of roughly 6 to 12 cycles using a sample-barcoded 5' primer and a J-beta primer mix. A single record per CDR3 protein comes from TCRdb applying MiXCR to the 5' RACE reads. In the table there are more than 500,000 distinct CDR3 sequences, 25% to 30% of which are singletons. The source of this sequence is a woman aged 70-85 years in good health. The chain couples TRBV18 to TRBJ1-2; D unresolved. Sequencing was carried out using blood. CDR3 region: CASSPYEDYGYTL. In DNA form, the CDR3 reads TGTGCCAGCTCACCATACGAAGATTATGGCTACACCCTC.